The 25 T cell receptor beta chains listed next were all sequenced from one sample in a study of cytomegalovirus exposure and HLA in healthy donors. PCR amplification relied on 60 Vbeta primers (plus 13 Jbeta primers). TCRdb's copy holds only in-frame clones and misses some; the assay was immunoSEQ multiplex PCR. The sample consists of under 300,000 clones, around two thirds of them appearing once. Sequencing was performed on PBMCs. These receptors were obtained from a female donor in good health and CMV-seronegative.

This clone was observed a handful of times. CDR3 residues: CSALLESGYTF. The CDR3 nucleotides read TGCAGTGCCCTCCTTGAAAGCGGCTACACCTTC. This chain joins TRBV20-1 and TRBJ1-2; D not certain. The ends were cut back, 6 bases at V and 8 bases at J, with 13 bases in the middle. This CDR3 has 11 amino acids. CDR1 and CDR2 from the germline V gene are DFQATT and SNEGSKA (reference sequence).

The chain recombines TRBV30 with TRBJ1-5; D is possibly TRBD1 (5 bases). This CDR3 comprises 15 residues. The germline V gene has CDR1 GTSNPN and CDR2 SVGIG (reference sequence). The V end lost 0 bases, the J end lost 6 bases, and 15 bases lay between the germline ends. Here the CDR3 reads CAWSVPHQGSQPQHF. The CDR3 DNA is TGTGCCTGGAGTGTACCCCACCAGGGCAGTCAGCCCCAGCATTTT.

The table lists this clone with a few counts. The chain uses TRBV5-1 and TRBJ2-3; D is unresolved. Deletions cut 6 bases from V and 0 bases from J, with 11 bases between. The germline V gene encodes CDR1 SGHRS and CDR2 YFSETQ. CDR3 length: 14 residues. The CDR3 is CASTIAASTDTQYF. For the CDR3, the DNA is TGCGCCAGCACCATAGCTGCTAGCACAGATACGCAGTATTTT.

V and J are TRBV10-3 and TRBJ2-7, with a weak D call TRBD1 (5 bases). The CDR3 consists of 13 residues. From germline, CDR1 is ENHRY and CDR2 SYGVKD. Trimming pared 7 bases from V and 1 base from J, leaving 11 bases between. DNA for the CDR3: TGTGCCATCATGGAAGCAGGGTCCTACGAGCAGTACTTC. It codes for CAIMEAGSYEQYF.

V gene TRBV6-1 combines with J gene TRBJ2-1; 15 bases are shared with TRBD2. V shed 4 bases, J shed 1 base, and the junction held 8 bases outside the gene matches. The CDR3 loop spans 19 amino acids. Germline lookup yields CDR1 MNHNS and CDR2 SASEGT. CDR3: CASSAGLAGGFGSYNEQFF. For the CDR3, the DNA is TGTGCCAGCAGTGCTGGACTAGCGGGAGGGTTCGGGTCCTACAATGAGCAGTTCTTC.

This clone was picked up a small number of times. This rearrangement joins TRBV2 to TRBJ2-7; D uncertain. V was pared by 8 bases and J by 3 bases, with 14 bases between. Germline CDR1 is SNHLY and CDR2 is FYNNEI. CDR3 length equals 13 residues. This CDR3 is CASLLRGNYEQYF. The CDR3 nucleotides read TGTGCCAGCTTACTTAGAGGTAACTACGAGCAGTACTTC.

The V gene is TRBV13, the J gene TRBJ1-2; tentatively, D is TRBD1 (5 bases). This CDR3 region has 14 residues. From germline, CDR1 is PRHDT and CDR2 FYEKMQ (reference sequence). V was clipped by 6 bases and J by 7 bases, with 18 bases between them. CDR3 amino acids: CASRRGGERSGYTF. The CDR3 coding sequence is TGTGCCAGCAGGAGAGGAGGGGAAAGGAGTGGCTACACCTTC.

The rearrangement joins TRBV28 to TRBJ1-6; 10 bases line up with TRBD1. Trimming removed 4 bases from V and 10 bases from J; junction bases left unmatched: 10. Germline-derived CDR1 and CDR2 are MDHEN and SYDVKM. The CDR3 runs to 16 residues. CDR3: CASSSTGTGDRSPLHF. The CDR3, as DNA: TGTGCCAGCAGTTCAACCGGGACAGGGGACCGCTCACCCCTCCACTTT.

This chain links TRBV27 with TRBJ2-1, with 8 bases that match TRBD2. V lost 3 bases to trimming and J lost 0 bases; unmatched junction nucleotides: 4. In germline, CDR1 is MNHEY, CDR2 SMNVEV (reference sequence). The length of the CDR3 is 16 residues. DNA for the CDR3: TGTGCCAGCAGTTTTAGCGGGGCGAGCTCCTACAATGAGCAGTTCTTC. Its translation: CASSFSGASSYNEQFF.

About this clone itself: Its ends do not fully match the called genes, so a read error is possible. The chain couples TRBV6-1 to TRBJ2-5, with 9 nucleotides matching TRBD2. The CDR3 is 13 residues long. The germline V gene encodes CDR1 MNHNS and CDR2 SASEGT. CDR3 residues: CACSGGLGETQYF. The CDR3 DNA reads TGTGCCTGCAGCGGGGGGCTCGGAGAGACCCAGTACTTC.

The gene calls are TRBV10-3 and TRBJ2-1; D perhaps matches TRBD2 (5 bases). Germline values: CDR1 ENHRY, CDR2 SYGVKD. The CDR3 sequence is 12 residues long. Trimming stripped 2 bases from V and 9 bases from J, with 8 bases between. The CDR3 DNA follows: TGTGCCATCAGTGAGCGAGAGGGTGAGCAGTTCTTC. Translated: CAISEREGEQFF.

The V and J genes are TRBV10-3 and TRBJ2-1; 9 bases map to TRBD2. Trimming at V came to 3 bases and at J to 7 bases, leaving 10 bases not matched to a gene. This CDR3 has 16 amino acids. CDR1 and CDR2 (germline): ENHRY, SYGVKD. The CDR3 spells CAISDLNLAGFNEQFF. In nucleotides, the CDR3 is TGTGCCATCAGTGATCTTAACCTAGCGGGATTTAATGAGCAGTTCTTC.

The chain employs TRBV19 and TRBJ2-7; 7 nucleotides align to TRBD2. Germline assignment: CDR1 LNHDA and CDR2 SQIVND (reference sequence). V shed 1 base, J shed 2 bases, and the junction held 5 bases outside the gene matches. The CDR3 is 15 amino acids. CDR3 sequence: CASSIGGLAAYEQYF. CDR3 coding DNA: TGTGCCAGTAGTATAGGGGGCCTAGCGGCCTACGAGCAGTACTTC.

The chain carries TRBV27 and TRBJ1-6; D not resolved. Trimming stripped 3 bases from V and 5 bases from J, with 14 bases between. This CDR3 spans 16 amino acids. Germline assignment: CDR1 MNHEY and CDR2 SMNVEV (reference sequence). CDR3 in DNA: TGTGCCAGCAGTTTCATCGGCGCACAGAATAATTCACCCCTCCACTTT. It specifies CASSFIGAQNNSPLHF.

Details on this clone: Sequence at one end of the junction differs from germline and may be a read error. The chain uses TRBV7-9 and TRBJ2-7, with D possibly TRBD2 on 5 matching bases. The germline gives CDR1 SEHNR, CDR2 FQNEAQ (reference sequence). The CDR3 is 14 amino acids. The CDR3: CSSSSPRRGYEQYF. CDR3 in DNA: TGTTCCAGCAGCTCCCCGAGACGAGGGTACGAGCAGTACTTC.

The chain is built from TRBV5-1 and TRBJ2-7; TRBD2 aligns across 8 bases. CDR1 is SGHRS, CDR2 YFSETQ, per germline. The CDR3 contains 15 residues. V was pared by 2 bases and J by 5 bases, with 9 bases of the junction left unmatched. This chain's CDR3 is CASSFTSGMGNEQYF. CDR3 in DNA: TGCGCCAGCAGCTTTACTAGCGGAATGGGGAACGAGCAGTACTTC. Based on the CDR3 plus reference TRBV5-1 and TRBJ2-7, the full variable domain is KAGVTQTPRYLIKTRGQQVTLSCSPISGHRSVSWYQQTPGQGLQFLFEYFSETQRNKGNFPGRFSGRQFSNSRSEMNVSTLELGDSALYLCASSFTSGMGNEQYFGPGTRLTVT.

The chain is built from TRBV19 and TRBJ2-7, with no clear D. The germline CDR1 and CDR2 sequences are LNHDA and SQIVND (reference sequence). The CDR3 is 12 residues long. The germline V and J ends were trimmed by 5 bases and 4 bases, with 9 bases remaining between them. CDR3 protein: CASSPDGYEQYF. CDR3 sequence (DNA): TGTGCCAGTAGTCCAGACGGGTACGAGCAGTACTTC.

The chain links TRBV5-5 to TRBJ2-7; TRBD2 is a possible D gene (7 bases). This CDR3 is built from 14 residues. CDR1 is SGHKS and CDR2 is YYEKEE in the germline V gene (reference sequence). Trimming took off 4 bases at V and 1 base at J, with 12 bases between the two ends. The CDR3 reads CASSIGGLSYEQYF. The CDR3 DNA reads TGTGCCAGCAGCATCGGGGGGCTGTCCTACGAGCAGTACTTC. Full variable domain (remainder filled in from reference TRBV5-5 and TRBJ2-7): DAGVTQSPTHLIKTRGQQVTLRCSPISGHKSVSWYQQVLGQGPQFIFQYYEKEERGRGNFPDRFSARQFPNYSSELNVNALLLGDSALYLCASSIGGLSYEQYFGPGTRLTVT.

This clone was counted only a few times. The chain recombines TRBV12-5 with TRBJ2-7; D is perhaps TRBD1 (6 bases). The V gene's germline CDR1 is LGHNT and CDR2 FRNRAP. The CDR3 covers 14 residues. V was shortened by 1 base and J by 2 bases, with 9 bases between the two germline ends. The CDR3 sequence is CASGLGTAPYEQYF. CDR3 DNA sequence: TGTGCTAGTGGTTTGGGGACAGCTCCCTACGAGCAGTACTTC.

This clone was seen just once. V usage is TRBV2 and J usage is TRBJ1-3; D is possibly TRBD1 (5 bases). V was pared by 9 bases and J by 3 bases, with 9 bases between. The CDR3 runs to 12 residues. Germline V gene data show CDR1 as SNHLY and CDR2 as FYNNEI. In nucleotides, the CDR3 is TGTGCCAGGACGGGACTTGGAAACACCATATATTTT. It yields the protein CARTGLGNTIYF.

This clone showed up just once. J is TRBJ1-5 and V is TRBV28; D perhaps matches TRBD1 (5 bases). The CDR3 is 15 residues long. Trimming removed 4 bases at V and 0 bases at J, with 10 bases between. CDR1 is MDHEN and CDR2 is SYDVKM in the germline V gene. Here the CDR3 reads CASSSGLSSNQPQHF. The CDR3 nucleotides read TGTGCCAGCAGTTCGGGACTGAGTAGCAATCAGCCCCAGCATTTT.

The V and J genes are TRBV5-1 and TRBJ2-3, with 8 bases identical to TRBD2. The ends lost 3 bases at V and 0 bases at J; junction bases unmatched: 6. The CDR3 is 16 residues long. Germline V lookup: CDR1 SGHRS, CDR2 YFSETQ. The chain's CDR3 is CASSWGTRTSTDTQYF. For the CDR3, the DNA is TGCGCCAGCAGCTGGGGGACTAGAACTAGCACAGATACGCAGTATTTT.

This clone was counted between two and nine times. V gene TRBV19 combines with J gene TRBJ2-7, with 7 bases matching TRBD1. Losses at the gene ends were 5 bases for V and 3 bases for J; bases not matched to a gene: 7. The germline V gene encodes CDR1 LNHDA and CDR2 SQIVND (reference sequence). The CDR3 runs to 14 residues. Written as DNA, the CDR3 is TGTGCCAGTAGTCTGACAGGGAAGGGCTACGAGCAGTACTTC. Its protein is CASSLTGKGYEQYF.

The chain combines TRBV28 with TRBJ1-5; no firm D call. The germline gives CDR1 MDHEN, CDR2 SYDVKM. This CDR3 is built from 15 residues. Trimming took off 6 bases at V and 3 bases at J, with 15 bases between the two ends. CDR3 DNA sequence: TGTGCCAGCAGAGAGTCTCACTCCCTCAATCAGCCCCAGCATTTT. Its protein is CASRESHSLNQPQHF.

This clone was observed a handful of times. A read error may produce the germline difference seen at one junction end. J is TRBJ2-5 and V is TRBV7-7; TRBD2 is a possible D gene (5 bases). CDR3 length equals 13 residues. The germline CDR1 and CDR2 sequences are SSHAT and FNYEAQ (reference sequence). CDR3 loop: CASSLPGIETQYF. The CDR3 DNA reads TGTGCTAGCAGCTTACCCGGGATAGAGACCCAGTACTTC.